This TCR beta chain is from a study of identical twins. CDR1 and CDR2 from the germline V gene are SGHVS and FQNEAQ. The CDR3 has 15 residues. After removal of 3 bases from V and 2 bases from J, the junction contained 2 bases not matched to a gene. This clonotype occurred many times. A single record per CDR3 protein comes from TCRdb applying MiXCR to the 5' RACE reads. Among about 810,000 distinct CDR3 sequences listed, 10% to 15% were seen once. These same data were also listed under a study on yellow fever vaccine responses in identical twins.

The clonotype originates from a woman between 18 and 29 years old in good health. The material sequenced was PBMCs. The chain recombines TRBV7-8 with TRBJ2-7; 12 nucleotides line up with TRBD1. The CDR3 coding sequence is TGTGCCAGCAGCTTGGGGACAGGGGGCACCTACGAGCAGTACTTC. Encoded protein: CASSLGTGGTYEQYF.